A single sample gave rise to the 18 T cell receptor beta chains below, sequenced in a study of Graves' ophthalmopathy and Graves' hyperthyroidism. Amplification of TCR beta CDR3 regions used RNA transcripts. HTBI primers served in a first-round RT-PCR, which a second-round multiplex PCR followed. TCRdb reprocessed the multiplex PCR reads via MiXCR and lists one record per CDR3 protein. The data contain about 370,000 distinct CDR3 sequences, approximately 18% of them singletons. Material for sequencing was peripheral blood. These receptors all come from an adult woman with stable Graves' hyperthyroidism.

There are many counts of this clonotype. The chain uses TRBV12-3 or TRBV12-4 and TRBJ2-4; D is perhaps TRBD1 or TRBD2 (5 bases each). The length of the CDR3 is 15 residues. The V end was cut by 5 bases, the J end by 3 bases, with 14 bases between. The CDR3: CASSPTGGDKNIQYF. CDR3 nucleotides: TGTGCCAGCAGTCCCACTGGGGGAGACAAAAACATTCAGTACTTC.

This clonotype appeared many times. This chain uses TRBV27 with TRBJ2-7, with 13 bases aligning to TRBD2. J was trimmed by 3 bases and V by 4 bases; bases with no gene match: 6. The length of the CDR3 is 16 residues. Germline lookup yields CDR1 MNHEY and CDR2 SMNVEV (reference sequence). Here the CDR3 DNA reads TGTGCCAGCAGTTCCATGGGACTAGCGGGGAACTACGAGCAGTACTTC. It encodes CASSSMGLAGNYEQYF.

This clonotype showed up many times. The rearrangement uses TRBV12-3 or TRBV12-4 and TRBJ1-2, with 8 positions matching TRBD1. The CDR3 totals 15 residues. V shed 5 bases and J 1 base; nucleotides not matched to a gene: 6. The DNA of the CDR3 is TGTGCCAGCAGTCCCAGACAGGGGAGTAACTATGGCTACACCTTC. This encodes CASSPRQGSNYGYTF.

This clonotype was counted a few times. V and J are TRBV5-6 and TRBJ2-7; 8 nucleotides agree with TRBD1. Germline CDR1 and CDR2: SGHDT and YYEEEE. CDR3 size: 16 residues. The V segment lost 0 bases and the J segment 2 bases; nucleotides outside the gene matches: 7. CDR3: CASSLVGDRRTYEQYF. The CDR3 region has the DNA TGTGCCAGCAGCTTGGTAGGGGACAGGAGAACCTACGAGCAGTACTTC. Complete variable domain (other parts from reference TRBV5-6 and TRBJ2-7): DAGVTQSPTHLIKTRGQQVTLRCSPKSGHDTVSWYQQALGQGPQFIFQYYEEEERQRGNFPDRFSGHQFPNYSSELNVNALLLGDSALYLCASSLVGDRRTYEQYFGPGTRLTVT.

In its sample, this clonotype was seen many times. The CDR3 DNA follows: TGTGCCAGCAGTTTGGGCGGGAAAGAGACCCAGTACTTC. It is translated as CASSLGGKETQYF. This rearrangement joins TRBV28 to TRBJ2-5; possibly TRBD2 for D (6 bases). This CDR3 has 13 amino acids. CDR1 is MDHEN and CDR2 is SYDVKM in the germline V gene. V was cut by 3 bases and J by 3 bases, with 8 bases left in between.

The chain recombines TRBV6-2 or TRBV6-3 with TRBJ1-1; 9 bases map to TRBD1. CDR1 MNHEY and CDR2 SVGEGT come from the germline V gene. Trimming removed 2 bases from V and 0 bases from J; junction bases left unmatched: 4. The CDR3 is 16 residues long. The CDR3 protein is CASSYGQGNMNTEAFF. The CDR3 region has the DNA TGTGCCAGCAGTTACGGACAGGGGAACATGAACACTGAAGCTTTCTTT.

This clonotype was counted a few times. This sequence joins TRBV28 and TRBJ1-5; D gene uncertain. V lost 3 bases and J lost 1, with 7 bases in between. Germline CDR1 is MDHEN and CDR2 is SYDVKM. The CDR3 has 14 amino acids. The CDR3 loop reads CASSLEQSNQPQHF. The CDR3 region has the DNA TGTGCCAGCAGTTTGGAACAGAGCAATCAGCCCCAGCATTTT.

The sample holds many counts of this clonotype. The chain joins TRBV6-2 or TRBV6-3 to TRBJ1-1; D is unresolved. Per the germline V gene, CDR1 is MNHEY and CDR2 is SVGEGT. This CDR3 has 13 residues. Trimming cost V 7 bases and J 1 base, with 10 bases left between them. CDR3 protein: CASTLTPNTEAFF. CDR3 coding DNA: TGTGCCAGCACCCTAACACCGAACACTGAAGCTTTCTTT.

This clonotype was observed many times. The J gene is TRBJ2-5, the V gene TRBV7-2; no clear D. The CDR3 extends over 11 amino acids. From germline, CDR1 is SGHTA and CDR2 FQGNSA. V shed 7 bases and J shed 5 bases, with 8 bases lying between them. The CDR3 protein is CASKGRETQYF. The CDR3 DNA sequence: TGTGCCAGCAAAGGAAGGGAGACCCAGTACTTC.

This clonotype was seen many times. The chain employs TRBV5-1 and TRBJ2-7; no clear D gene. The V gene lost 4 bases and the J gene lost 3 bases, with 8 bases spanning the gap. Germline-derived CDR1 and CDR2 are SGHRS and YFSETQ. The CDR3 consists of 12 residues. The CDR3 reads CASSQDFYEQYF. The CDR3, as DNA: TGCGCCAGCAGCCAGGATTTCTACGAGCAGTACTTC.

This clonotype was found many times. The CDR3, as DNA: TGTGCCAGTAGTATAGATCACACAGTACTTCCGAACACTGAAGCTTTCTTT. Protein product: CASSIDHTVLPNTEAFF. The genes are TRBV19 and TRBJ1-1, with D unclear. V dropped 0 bases and J dropped 1 base, with 15 bases sitting between them. Germline CDR1 is LNHDA and CDR2 is SQIVND (reference sequence). The CDR3 has 17 amino acids.

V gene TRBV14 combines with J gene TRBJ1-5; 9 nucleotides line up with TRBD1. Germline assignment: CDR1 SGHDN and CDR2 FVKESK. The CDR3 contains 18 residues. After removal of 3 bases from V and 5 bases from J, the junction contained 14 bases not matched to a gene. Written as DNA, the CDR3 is TGTGCCAGCAGCCATCAATTGCCGGGGACAGGGACGGATCAGCCCCAGCATTTT. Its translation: CASSHQLPGTGTDQPQHF.

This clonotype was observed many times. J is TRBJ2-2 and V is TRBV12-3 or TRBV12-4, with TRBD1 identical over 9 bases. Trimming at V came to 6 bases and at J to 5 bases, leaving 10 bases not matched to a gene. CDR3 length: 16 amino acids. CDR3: CASRRRTGEVTGELFF. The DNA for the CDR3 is TGTGCCAGCAGACGTAGGACAGGGGAGGTGACCGGGGAGCTGTTTTTT.

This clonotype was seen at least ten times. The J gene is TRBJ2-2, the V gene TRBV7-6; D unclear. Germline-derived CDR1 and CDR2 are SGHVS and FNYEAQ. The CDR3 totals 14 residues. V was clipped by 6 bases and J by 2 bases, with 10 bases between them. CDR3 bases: TGTGCCAGCAGAATGAGCAGTAACACCGGGGAGCTGTTTTTT. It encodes CASRMSSNTGELFF. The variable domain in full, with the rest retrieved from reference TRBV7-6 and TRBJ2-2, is GAGVSQSPRYKVTKRGQDVALRCDPISGHVSLYWYRQALGQGPEFLTYFNYEAQQDKSGLPNDRFSAERPEGSISTLTIQRTEQRDSAMYRCASRMSSNTGELFFGEGSRLTVL.

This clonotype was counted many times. For the CDR3, the DNA is TGTGCCAGCAGCTTAGAGGAGAAGGCCAAAAACATTCAGTACTTC. Translating gives CASSLEEKAKNIQYF. J is TRBJ2-4 and V is TRBV7-2; no reliable D call. Trimming pared 1 base from V and 1 base from J, leaving 8 bases between. Germline values: CDR1 SGHTA, CDR2 FQGNSA. The CDR3 consists of 15 residues.

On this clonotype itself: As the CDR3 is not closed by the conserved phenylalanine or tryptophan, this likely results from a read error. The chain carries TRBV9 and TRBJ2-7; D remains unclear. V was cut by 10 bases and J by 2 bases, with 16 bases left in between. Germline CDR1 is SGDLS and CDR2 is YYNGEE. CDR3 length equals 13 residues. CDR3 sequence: CALEYVGTYEQYL. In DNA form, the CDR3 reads TGTGCCCTCGAGTACGTGGGAACCTACGAGCAGTACCTC.

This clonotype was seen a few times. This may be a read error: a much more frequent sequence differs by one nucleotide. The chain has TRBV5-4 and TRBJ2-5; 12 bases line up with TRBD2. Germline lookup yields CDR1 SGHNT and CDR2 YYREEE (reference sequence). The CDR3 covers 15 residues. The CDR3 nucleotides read TGTGCCAGCAGCCGGACTAGCGGGATCCAAGAGACCAAGTACTTC. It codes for CASSRTSGIQETKYF. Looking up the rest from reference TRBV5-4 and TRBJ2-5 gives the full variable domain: ETGVTQSPTHLIKTRGQQVTLRCSSQSGHNTVSWYQQALGQGPQFIFQYYREEENGRGNFPPRFSGLQFPNYSSELNVNALELDDSALYLCASSRTSGIQETKYFGPGTRLLVL.

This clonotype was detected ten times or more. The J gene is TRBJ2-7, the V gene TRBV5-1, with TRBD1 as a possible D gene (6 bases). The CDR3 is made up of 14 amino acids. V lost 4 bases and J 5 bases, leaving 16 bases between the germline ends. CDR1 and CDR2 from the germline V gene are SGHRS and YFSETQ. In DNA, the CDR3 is TGCGCCAGCAGCCTAGACTTTACAGGGAACGAGCAGTACTTC. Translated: CASSLDFTGNEQYF.